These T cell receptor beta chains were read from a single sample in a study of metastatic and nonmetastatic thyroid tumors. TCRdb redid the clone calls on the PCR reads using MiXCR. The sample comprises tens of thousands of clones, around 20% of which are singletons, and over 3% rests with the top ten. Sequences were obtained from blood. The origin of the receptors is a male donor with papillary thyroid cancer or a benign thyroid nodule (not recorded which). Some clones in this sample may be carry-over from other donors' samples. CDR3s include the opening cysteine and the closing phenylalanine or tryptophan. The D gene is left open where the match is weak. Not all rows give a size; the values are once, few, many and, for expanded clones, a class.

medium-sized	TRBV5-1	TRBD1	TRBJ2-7	TGCGCCAGCAGCATATCGGACAGGGAGGACGAGCAGTACTTC	CASSISDREDEQYF
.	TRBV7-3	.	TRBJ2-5	TGTGCCAGCAGCCAAGGACAGCAAGAGACCCAGTACTTC	CASSQGQQETQYF
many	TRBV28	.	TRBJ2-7	TGTGCCAGCGAAACGGGGAGCTCCTACGAGCAGTACTTC	CASETGSSYEQYF
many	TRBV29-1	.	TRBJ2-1	TGCAGCGTTGGCGGGGCCCCCCTAGGGGCGGGTGAGCAGTTCTTC	CSVGGAPLGAGEQFF
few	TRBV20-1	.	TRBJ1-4	TGCAGTGCCAAGGACAGCCCACGGGGGGGGGAACTGTTTTTT	CSAKDSPRGGELFF
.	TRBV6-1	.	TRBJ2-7	TGTGCCAGCAGTCAAGGGGGCTACGAGCAGTACTTC	CASSQGGYEQYF
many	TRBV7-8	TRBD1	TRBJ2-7	TGTGCCAGCAGACAGCCGGGACAGGGGGACGAGCAGTACTTC	CASRQPGQGDEQYF
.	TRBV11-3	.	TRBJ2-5	TGTGCCAGCAGCTTAGATGGGGACGGGACCCAGTACTTC	CASSLDGDGTQYF
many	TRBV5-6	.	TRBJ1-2	TGTGCCACCCAACTCGGGGGGAGCAGCTATGGCTACACCTTC	CATQLGGSSYGYTF
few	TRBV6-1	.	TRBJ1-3	TGTGCCACCGTGAGTAGAAACACCATATATTTT	CATVSRNTIYF
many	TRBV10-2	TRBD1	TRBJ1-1	TGCGCCAGCATGTTAGTTTACGAGGGGGCCTCTGAAGCTTTCTTT	CASMLVYEGASEAFF
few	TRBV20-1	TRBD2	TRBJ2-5	TGCAGTGCTAGAGACCCACTAGCGACTAGTAAAGAGAGAGAGACCCAGTACTTC	CSARDPLATSKERETQYF
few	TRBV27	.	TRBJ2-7	TGTGCCAGCAGCCCCTACCCAGGGAAGCTCGAGCAGTACTTC	CASSPYPGKLEQYF
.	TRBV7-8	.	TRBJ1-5	TGTGCCAGCAGCTTAGACAGAAGCAATCATCCCCAACATTTT	CASSLDRSNHPQHF
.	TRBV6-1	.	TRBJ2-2	TGTGCCAGCGAGCAGAACACCGGGGAGCTGTTTTTT	CASEQNTGELFF
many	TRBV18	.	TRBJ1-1	TGTGCCAGCTCACCCTACGAACTCCAGACTGAAGCTTTCTTT	CASSPYELQTEAFF
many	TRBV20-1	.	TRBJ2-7	TGCAGTGCTAGAGTCCCAGGGCGTCCCGACTACGAGCAGTACTTC	CSARVPGRPDYEQYF
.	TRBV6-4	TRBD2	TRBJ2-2	TGTGCCAGCAGTGATCGGGGGGGAGACACCGGGGAGCTGTTTTTT	CASSDRGGDTGELFF
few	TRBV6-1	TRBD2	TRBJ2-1	TGTGCCAGCAGTGTGTCTAGCGGGAGTCCCTACAATGAGCAGTTCTTC	CASSVSSGSPYNEQFF
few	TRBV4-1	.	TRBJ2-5	TGCGCCAGCAGCCAAGAAGGATTTGACTCCCTAGAGACCCAGTACTTC	CASSQEGFDSLETQYF
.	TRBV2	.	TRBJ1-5	TGTGCCAGCAGTGAAATCTGGGTGCCCCAGCATTTT	CASSEIWVPQHF
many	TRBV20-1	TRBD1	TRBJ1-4	TGCAGTGCTAGACTAGGGGGGACAGGGAATGAAAAACTGTTTTTT	CSARLGGTGNEKLFF
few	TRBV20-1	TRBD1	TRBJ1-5	TGCAGCCCGGGACAGTCCAATCAGCCCCAGCATTTT	CSPGQSNQPQHF
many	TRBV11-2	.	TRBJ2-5	TGTGCCAGCAGCCTCGGGACCTCCCGAGGGGAGACCCAGTACTTC	CASSLGTSRGETQYF
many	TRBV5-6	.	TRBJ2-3	TGTGCCAGCAGCTTTTCGTCTTGGGGACGGACGCACACAGATACGCAGTATTTT	CASSFSSWGRTHTDTQYF
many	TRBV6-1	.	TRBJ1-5	TGTGCCAGCACCCGGACTGGATATAGCAATCAGCCCCAGCATTTT	CASTRTGYSNQPQHF
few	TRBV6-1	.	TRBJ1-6	TGTGCCAGTCGTGGGGGGGGCGAGAATTCACCCCTCCACTTT	CASRGGGENSPLHF
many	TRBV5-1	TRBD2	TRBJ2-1	TGCGCCAGCAGCTTGTGGGGGGGGACTTCCCCTACCAATGAGCAGTTCTTC	CASSLWGGTSPTNEQFF
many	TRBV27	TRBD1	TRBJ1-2	TGTGCCAGCGGGTTGGGACAGGGGGCGCGATATGGCTACACCTTC	CASGLGQGARYGYTF
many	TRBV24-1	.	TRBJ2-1	TGTGCCACCAGTGATTTTTCAGTCCCGGGCAATGAGCAGTTCTTC	CATSDFSVPGNEQFF
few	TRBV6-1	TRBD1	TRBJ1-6	TGTGCCAGCAGTGGGTCGACAGGGTTCGGAACCTATAATTCACCCCTCCACTTT	CASSGSTGFGTYNSPLHF
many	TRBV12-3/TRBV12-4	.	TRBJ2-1	TGTGCCAGCAGTTTTGGGCGTGCCGGGGACCCAAATGAGCAGTTCTTC	CASSFGRAGDPNEQFF
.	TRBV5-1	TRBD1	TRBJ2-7	TGCGCCAGCAGCTTGCCGCTGACAGGGGTAAACGAGCAGTACTTC	CASSLPLTGVNEQYF
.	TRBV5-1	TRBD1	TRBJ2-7	TGCGCCAGCATCCGGGCCGGGACAGGGTTCCACGAGCAGTACTTC	CASIRAGTGFHEQYF
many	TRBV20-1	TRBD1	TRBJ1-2	TGCAGTGCTAGAGAGTGGGGGCGGGACAGGGGAGGCTACACCTTC	CSAREWGRDRGGYTF
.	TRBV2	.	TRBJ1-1	TGTGCCAGCAGCCACTCGAACACTGAAGCTTTCTTT	CASSHSNTEAFF
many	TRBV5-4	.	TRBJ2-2	TGTGCCAGCAGCTCGGGATCTAGCGCCGGGGAGCTGTTTTTT	CASSSGSSAGELFF
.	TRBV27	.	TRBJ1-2	TGTGCCAGCAGTTTATCACGGGGGGGTCTGAATGGCTACACCTTC	CASSLSRGGLNGYTF
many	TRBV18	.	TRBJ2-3	TGTGCCAGCTCAACGGTTGCGGGCGGGACAAGCACAGATACGCAGTATTTT	CASSTVAGGTSTDTQYF
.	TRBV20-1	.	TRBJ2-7	TGCAGTGCTAGAGACCGACAGACCTACGAGCAGTACTTC	CSARDRQTYEQYF
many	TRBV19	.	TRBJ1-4	TGTGCCAGTAGTATTAAAGGCAGCACAACTAATGAAAAACTGTTTTTT	CASSIKGSTTNEKLFF
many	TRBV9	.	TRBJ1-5	TGTGCCAGCAGCGTAGGGGTTAACAATCAGCCCCAGCATTTT	CASSVGVNNQPQHF
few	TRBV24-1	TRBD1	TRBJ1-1	TGTGCCACCAGTGATCCCTCTACAGGGGACACTGAAGCTTTCTTT	CATSDPSTGDTEAFF
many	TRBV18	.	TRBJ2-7	TGTGCCAGCTCACCAGACACAACCCCCACTTACGAGCAGTACTTC	CASSPDTTPTYEQYF
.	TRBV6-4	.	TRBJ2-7	TGTGCCAGCAGTGAATTCGCGGACTTCCCCTACGAGCAGTACTTC	CASSEFADFPYEQYF
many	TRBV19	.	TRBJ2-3	TGTGCCAGTAGTAAGACAGTAGCTGCAGATACGCAGTATTTT	CASSKTVAADTQYF
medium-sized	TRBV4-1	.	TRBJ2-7	TGCGCCAGCAGCCATGGACAACAATACTACGAGCAGTACTTC	CASSHGQQYYEQYF
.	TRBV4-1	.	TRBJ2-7	TGCGCCAGCAGCCAAATCCAGGTACTAGGCTACGAGCAGTACTTC	CASSQIQVLGYEQYF
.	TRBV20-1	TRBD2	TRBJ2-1	TGCAGTGTCACTAGCGGGGGGGAAGGGAATGAGCAGTTCTTC	CSVTSGGEGNEQFF
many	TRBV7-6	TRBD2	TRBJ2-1	TGTGCCAGCCAGAGGACTAGCGGGAGCCTTTTATACAATGAGCAGTTCTTC	CASQRTSGSLLYNEQFF